This T cell receptor beta chain was identified in a study of blood T cell dynamics during melanoma immunotherapy. Study-wide points: The study could not tell melanoma-specific clones from general immune activation.

Measured with immunoSEQ multiplex PCR; TCRdb has only the in-frame clones, and not every one. The table has 8,500 to 14,000 clones, approximately 82% seen once; the top ten hold about 18%. Described time point: pre-treatment baseline. For this clone: Antigen specificity is unknown.

V gave up 5 bases and J gave up 7 bases, with 18 bases separating them. This CDR3 spans 15 amino acids. Germline CDR1 MDHEN, CDR2 SYDVKM. The sequence came from a human donor with melanoma. Specimen: blood, collected from a patient treated with checkpoint blockade. V and J are TRBV28 and TRBJ1-5, with D tentatively TRBD1 (5 bases). The CDR3, as DNA: TGTGCCAGCAGTCCCATGGTCCAGGGAGGCCAGCCCCAGCATTTT. Residues: CASSPMVQGGQPQHF.